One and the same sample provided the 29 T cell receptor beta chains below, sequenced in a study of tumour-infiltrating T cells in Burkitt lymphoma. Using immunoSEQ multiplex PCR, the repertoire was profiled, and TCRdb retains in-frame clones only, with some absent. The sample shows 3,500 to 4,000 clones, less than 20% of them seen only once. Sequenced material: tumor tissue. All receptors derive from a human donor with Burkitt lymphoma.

The CDR3 spells CASSFSGTSTDTQYF. In DNA, the CDR3 is TGTGCCAGCAGTTTTAGCGGAACTAGCACAGATACGCAGTATTTT. The chain employs TRBV6-5 and TRBJ2-3; D is possibly TRBD2 (6 bases). Trimming took 4 bases from V and 0 from J, leaving 11 bases between them. The CDR3 spans 15 residues. The V gene's germline CDR1 is MNHEY and CDR2 SVGAGI.

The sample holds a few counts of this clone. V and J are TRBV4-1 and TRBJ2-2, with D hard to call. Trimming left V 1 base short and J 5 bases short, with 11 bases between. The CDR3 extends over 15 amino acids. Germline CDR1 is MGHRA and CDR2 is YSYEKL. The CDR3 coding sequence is TGCGCCAGCAGCCAAGTGAACCGGTATACCGGGGAGCTGTTTTTT. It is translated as CASSQVNRYTGELFF.

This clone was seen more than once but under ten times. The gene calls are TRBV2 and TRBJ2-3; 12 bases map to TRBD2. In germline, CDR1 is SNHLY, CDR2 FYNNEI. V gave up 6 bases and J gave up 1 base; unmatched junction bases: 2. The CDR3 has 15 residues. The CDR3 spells CASRTSGGRTDTQYF. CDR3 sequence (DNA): TGTGCCAGCAGGACTAGCGGGGGACGCACAGATACGCAGTATTTT.

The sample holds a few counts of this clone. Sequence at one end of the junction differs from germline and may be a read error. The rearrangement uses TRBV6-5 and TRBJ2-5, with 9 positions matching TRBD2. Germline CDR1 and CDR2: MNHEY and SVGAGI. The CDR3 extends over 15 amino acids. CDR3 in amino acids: CASSYRAGGGETQYF. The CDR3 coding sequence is TGTGCCAGCAGTTACAGGGCGGGAGGGGGAGAGACCCAATACTTC.

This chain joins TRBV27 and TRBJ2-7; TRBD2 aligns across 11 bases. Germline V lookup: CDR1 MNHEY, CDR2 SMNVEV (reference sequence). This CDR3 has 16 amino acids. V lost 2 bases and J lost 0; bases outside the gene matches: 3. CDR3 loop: CASSLTLAGGSYEQYF. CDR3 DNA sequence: TGTGCCAGCAGTTTAACCCTAGCGGGAGGCTCCTACGAGCAGTACTTC.

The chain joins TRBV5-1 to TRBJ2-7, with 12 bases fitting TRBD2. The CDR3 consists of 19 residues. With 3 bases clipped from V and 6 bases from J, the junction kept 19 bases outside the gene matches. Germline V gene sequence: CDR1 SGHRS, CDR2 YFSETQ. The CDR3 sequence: CASSSGSGLLAGGPFEQYF. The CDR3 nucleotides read TGCGCCAGCAGCTCCGGGTCCGGACTGCTAGCGGGAGGGCCCTTCGAGCAGTACTTC. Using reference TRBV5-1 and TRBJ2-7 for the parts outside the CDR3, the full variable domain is KAGVTQTPRYLIKTRGQQVTLSCSPISGHRSVSWYQQTPGQGLQFLFEYFSETQRNKGNFPGRFSGRQFSNSRSEMNVSTLELGDSALYLCASSSGSGLLAGGPFEQYFGPGTRLTVT.

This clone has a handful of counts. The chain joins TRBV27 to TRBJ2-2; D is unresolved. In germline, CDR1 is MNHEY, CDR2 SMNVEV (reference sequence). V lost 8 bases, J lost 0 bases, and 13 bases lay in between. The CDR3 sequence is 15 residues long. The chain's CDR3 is CASFHAYANTGELFF. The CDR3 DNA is TGTGCCAGCTTCCACGCGTACGCGAACACCGGGGAGCTGTTTTTT.

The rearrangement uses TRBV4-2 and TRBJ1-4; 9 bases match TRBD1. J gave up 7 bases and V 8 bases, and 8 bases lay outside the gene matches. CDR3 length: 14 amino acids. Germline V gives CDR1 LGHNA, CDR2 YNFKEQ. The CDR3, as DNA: TGTGCCAGCCTTCTACAGGGGGCGGGTGAAAAACTGTTTTTT. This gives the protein CASLLQGAGEKLFF.

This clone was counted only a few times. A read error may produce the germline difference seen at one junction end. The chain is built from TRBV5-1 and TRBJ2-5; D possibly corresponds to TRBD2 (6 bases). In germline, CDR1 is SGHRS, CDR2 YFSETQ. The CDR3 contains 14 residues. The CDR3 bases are TGCGCCAGCAGCTCGGGACTTGGGAAAGAGACTCAGTACTTC. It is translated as CASSSGLGKETQYF.

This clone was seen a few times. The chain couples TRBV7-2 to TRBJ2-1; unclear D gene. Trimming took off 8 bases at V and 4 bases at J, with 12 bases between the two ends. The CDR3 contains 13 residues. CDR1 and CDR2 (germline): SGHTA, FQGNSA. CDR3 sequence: CASAEASYNEQFF. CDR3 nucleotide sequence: TGTGCCAGCGCCGAGGCTTCTTACAATGAGCAGTTCTTC. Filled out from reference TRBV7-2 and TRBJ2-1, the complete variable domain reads GAGVSQSPSNKVTEKGKDVELRCDPISGHTALYWYRQSLGQGLEFLIYFQGNSAPDKSGLPSDRFSAERTGGSVSTLTIQRTQQEDSAVYLCASAEASYNEQFFGPGTRLTVL.

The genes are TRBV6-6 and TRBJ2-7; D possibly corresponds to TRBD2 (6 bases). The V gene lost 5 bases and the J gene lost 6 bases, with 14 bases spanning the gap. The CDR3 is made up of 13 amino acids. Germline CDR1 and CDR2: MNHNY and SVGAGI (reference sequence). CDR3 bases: TGTGCCAGCAGTCCCCCGGGGGACGGCGAGCAGTACTTC. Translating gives CASSPPGDGEQYF.

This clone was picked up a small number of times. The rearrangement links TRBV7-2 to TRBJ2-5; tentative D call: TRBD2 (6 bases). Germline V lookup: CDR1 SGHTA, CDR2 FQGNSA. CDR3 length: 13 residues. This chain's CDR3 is CASTGSPGETQYF. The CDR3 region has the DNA TGTGCGTCAACCGGGAGCCCGGGAGAGACCCAGTACTTC. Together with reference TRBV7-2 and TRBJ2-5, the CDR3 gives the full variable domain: GAGVSQSPSNKVTEKGKDVELRCDPISGHTALYWYRQSLGQGLEFLIYFQGNSAPDKSGLPSDRFSAERTGGSVSTLTIQRTQQEDSAVYLCASTGSPGETQYFGPGTRLLVL.

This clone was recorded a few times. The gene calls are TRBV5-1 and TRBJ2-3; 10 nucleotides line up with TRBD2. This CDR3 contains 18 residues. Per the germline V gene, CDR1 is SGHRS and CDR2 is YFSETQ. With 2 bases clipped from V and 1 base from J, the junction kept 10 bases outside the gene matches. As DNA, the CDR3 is TGCGCCAGCAGCTTTCCTTCGAGCGGGAGGGGCCGCACAGATACGCAGTATTTT. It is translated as CASSFPSSGRGRTDTQYF.

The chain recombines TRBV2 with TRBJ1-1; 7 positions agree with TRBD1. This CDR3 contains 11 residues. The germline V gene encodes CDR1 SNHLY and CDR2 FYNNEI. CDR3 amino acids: CATGAYTEAFF. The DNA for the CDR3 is TGTGCTACAGGGGCCTACACTGAAGCTTTCTTT.

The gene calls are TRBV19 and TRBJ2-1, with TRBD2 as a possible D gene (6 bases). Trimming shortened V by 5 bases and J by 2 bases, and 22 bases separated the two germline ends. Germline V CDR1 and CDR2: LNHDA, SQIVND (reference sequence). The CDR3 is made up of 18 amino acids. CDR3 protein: CASSVGLLGVAAYNEQFF. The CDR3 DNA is TGTGCCAGTAGTGTCGGGCTATTAGGGGTAGCGGCCTACAATGAGCAGTTCTTC.

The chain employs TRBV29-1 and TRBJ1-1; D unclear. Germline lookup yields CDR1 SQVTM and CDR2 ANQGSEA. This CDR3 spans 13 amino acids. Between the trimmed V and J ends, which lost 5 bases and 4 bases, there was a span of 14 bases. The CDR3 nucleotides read TGCAGCGTTCTTCATTCCTCCGGCACTGAAGCTTTCTTT. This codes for CSVLHSSGTEAFF. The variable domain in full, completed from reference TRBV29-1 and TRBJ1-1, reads SAVISQKPSRDICQRGTSLTIQCQVDSQVTMMFWYRQQPGQSLTLIATANQGSEATYESGFVIDKFPISRPNLTFSTLTVSNMSPEDSSIYLCSVLHSSGTEAFFGQGTRLTVV.

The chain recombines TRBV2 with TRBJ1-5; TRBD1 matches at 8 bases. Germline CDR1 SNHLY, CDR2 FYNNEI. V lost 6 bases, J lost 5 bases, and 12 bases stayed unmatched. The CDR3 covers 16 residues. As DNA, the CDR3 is TGTGCCAGCAGGGATCATGCTCAGGGGGCCGATCAGCCCCAGCATTTT. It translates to CASRDHAQGADQPQHF.

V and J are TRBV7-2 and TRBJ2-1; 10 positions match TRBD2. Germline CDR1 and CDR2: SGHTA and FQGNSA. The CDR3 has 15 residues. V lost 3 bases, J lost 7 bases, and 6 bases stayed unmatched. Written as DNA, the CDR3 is TGTGCCAGCAGCTTTCTTACTAGCGGGGAGAATGAGCAGTTCTTC. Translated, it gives CASSFLTSGENEQFF.

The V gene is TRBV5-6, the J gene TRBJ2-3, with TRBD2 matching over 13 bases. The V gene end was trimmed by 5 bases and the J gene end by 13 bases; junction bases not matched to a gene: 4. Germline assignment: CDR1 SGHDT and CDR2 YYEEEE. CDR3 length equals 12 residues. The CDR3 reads CASRGLAGVEYF. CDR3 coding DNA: TGTGCCAGCAGAGGACTAGCGGGAGTGGAGTATTTT.

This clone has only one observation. The CDR3 loop reads CASSFPGANEQFF. Here the CDR3 DNA reads TGTGCCAGCAGCTTTCCGGGAGCCAATGAGCAGTTCTTC. The chain joins TRBV11-2 to TRBJ2-1, with D maybe TRBD2 (6 bases). With 3 bases removed from V and 6 bases from J, the gap between germline ends came to 9 bases. The CDR3 totals 13 residues. CDR1 and CDR2 (germline): SGHAT, FQNNGV.

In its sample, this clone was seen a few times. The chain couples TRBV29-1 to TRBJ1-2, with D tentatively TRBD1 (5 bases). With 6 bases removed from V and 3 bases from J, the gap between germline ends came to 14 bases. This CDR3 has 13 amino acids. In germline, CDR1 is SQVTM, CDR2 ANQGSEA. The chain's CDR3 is CSVWVGPDYGYTF. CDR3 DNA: TGCAGCGTATGGGTGGGGCCTGACTATGGCTACACCTTC.

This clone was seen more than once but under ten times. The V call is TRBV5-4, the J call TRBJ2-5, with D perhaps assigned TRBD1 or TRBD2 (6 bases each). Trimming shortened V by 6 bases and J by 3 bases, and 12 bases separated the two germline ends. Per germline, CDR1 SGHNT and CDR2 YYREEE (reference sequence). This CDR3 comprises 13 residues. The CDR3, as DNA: TGTGCCAGCACCCCGAGGGGGGAAGAGACCCAGTACTTC. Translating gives CASTPRGEETQYF.

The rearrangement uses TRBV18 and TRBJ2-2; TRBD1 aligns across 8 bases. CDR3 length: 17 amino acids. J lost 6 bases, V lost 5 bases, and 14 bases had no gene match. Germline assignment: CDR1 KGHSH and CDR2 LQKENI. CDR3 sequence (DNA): TGTGCCAGCTCAGCACTACCGGGACAGGAGGGTGCCGGGGAGCTGTTTTTT. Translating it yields CASSALPGQEGAGELFF.

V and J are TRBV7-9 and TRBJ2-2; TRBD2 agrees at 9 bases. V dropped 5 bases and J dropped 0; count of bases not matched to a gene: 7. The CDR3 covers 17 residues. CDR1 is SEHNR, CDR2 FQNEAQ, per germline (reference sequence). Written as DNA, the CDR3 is TGTGCCAGCAGCCAGATTAGCGGGAGAGCGAACACCGGGGAGCTGTTTTTT. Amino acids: CASSQISGRANTGELFF.

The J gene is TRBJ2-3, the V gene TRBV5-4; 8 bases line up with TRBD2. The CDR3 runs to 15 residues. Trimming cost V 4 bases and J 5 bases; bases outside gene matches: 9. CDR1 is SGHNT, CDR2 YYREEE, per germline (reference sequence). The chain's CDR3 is CASSLGGRSEDTQYF. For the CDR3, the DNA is TGTGCCAGCAGCCTAGGCGGGAGGTCTGAAGATACGCAGTATTTT.

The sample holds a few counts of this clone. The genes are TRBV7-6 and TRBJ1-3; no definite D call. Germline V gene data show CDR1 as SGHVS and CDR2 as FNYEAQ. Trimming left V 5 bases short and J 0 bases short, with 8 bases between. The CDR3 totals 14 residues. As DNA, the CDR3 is TGTGCCAGCAGCCAGGCAAACTCTGGAAACACCATATATTTT. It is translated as CASSQANSGNTIYF.

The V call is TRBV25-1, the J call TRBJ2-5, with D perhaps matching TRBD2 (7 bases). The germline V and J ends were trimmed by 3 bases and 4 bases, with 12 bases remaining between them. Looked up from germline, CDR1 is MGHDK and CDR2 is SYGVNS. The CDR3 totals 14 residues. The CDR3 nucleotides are TGTGCCAGCAGTGATGGGGGGGCTGGAGAGACCCAGTACTTC. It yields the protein CASSDGGAGETQYF.

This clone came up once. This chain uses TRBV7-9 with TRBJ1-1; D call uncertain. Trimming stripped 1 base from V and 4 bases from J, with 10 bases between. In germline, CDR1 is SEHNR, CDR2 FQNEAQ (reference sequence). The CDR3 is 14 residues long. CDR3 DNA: TGTGCCAGCAGCTTAGAGAGGGTAGGCACTGAAGCTTTCTTT. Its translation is CASSLERVGTEAFF.

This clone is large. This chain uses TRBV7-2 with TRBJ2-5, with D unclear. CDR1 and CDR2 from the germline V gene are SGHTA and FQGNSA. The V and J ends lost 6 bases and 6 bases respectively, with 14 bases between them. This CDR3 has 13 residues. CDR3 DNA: TGTGCCAGCAGATTTTCCGAAACGAAGACCCAGTACTTC. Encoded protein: CASRFSETKTQYF.